Here is one T cell receptor beta chain with its context. Its antigen is unidentified. The sample comes from a study of lymphopenia after photon versus proton radiotherapy. Study-level findings and limits: After lymphocyte nadir, photon-treated repertoires showed oligoclonal expansion, especially CD8+ Temra.

Data came from immunoSEQ multiplex PCR; TCRdb stores just in-frame clones and leaves some out. This table holds some 170,000 clones, about nine tenths found once. The sequence came from a man over 45 with gastric cancer. This sample comprised peripheral blood, obtained from a patient treated with photon-based radiotherapy.

CDR3 nucleotide sequence: TGTGCCAGCAGTTTAGAGTGGGGACAGGCCTACGAGCAGTACTTC. This translates into CASSLEWGQAYEQYF. The chain employs TRBV28 and TRBJ2-7; 8 bases map to TRBD1. Germline CDR1 and CDR2: MDHEN and SYDVKM. The CDR3 extends over 15 amino acids. Unmatched junction bases numbered 5, after V lost 2 bases and J lost 2 bases.